Each of the 27 T cell receptor beta chains below was sequenced from the same sample in a study of T-cell memory formation after mild COVID-19. TCRdb redid the calling of the 5' RACE reads with MiXCR, one entry per CDR3 protein. The repertoire holds 130,000 to 150,000 distinct CDR3 sequences, with about 19% as singletons. Sample: PBMCs or a T cell subset sorted from them (not recorded which). Receptors were obtained from an adult woman who had mild COVID-19 (a few samples of this study predate the infection). Cell type and time point are not known.

The chain has TRBV5-4 and TRBJ2-1, with 14 nucleotides matching TRBD2. This CDR3 is 16 amino acids long. The J segment lost 4 bases and the V segment lost 4 bases, leaving 4 bases of the junction unmatched. Germline V gives CDR1 SGHNT, CDR2 YYREEE (reference sequence). In DNA form, the CDR3 reads TGTGCCAGCAGCGCTGGGACTAGCGGGGGTTACAATGAGCAGTTCTTC. Protein: CASSAGTSGGYNEQFF.

This sequence joins TRBV14 and TRBJ1-4, with D maybe TRBD1 (5 bases). V gave up 1 base and J gave up 6 bases, with 9 bases separating them. This CDR3 is 14 amino acids long. From germline, CDR1 is SGHDN and CDR2 FVKESK. The CDR3 is CASSQAGLDEKLFF. The DNA of the CDR3 is TGTGCCAGCAGCCAAGCAGGGTTGGATGAAAAACTGTTTTTT.

There are a few counts of this clonotype. The CDR3 DNA reads TGCGCCAGCAGCCCGCAGGGCAACAATCAGCCCCAGCATTTT. It specifies CASSPQGNNQPQHF. This chain links TRBV5-1 with TRBJ1-5; TRBD1 is a possible D gene (5 bases). Germline V gene lookup returns CDR1 SGHRS and CDR2 YFSETQ. Trimming left V 4 bases short and J 3 bases short, with 11 bases between. This CDR3 is built from 14 residues.

The chain couples TRBV7-2 to TRBJ2-3; D is uncertain. Germline V gene sequence: CDR1 SGHTA, CDR2 FQGNSA. CDR3 size: 14 residues. Trimming took off 3 bases at V and 0 bases at J, with 7 bases between the two ends. The CDR3 region has the DNA TGTGCCAGCAGCTTGTCTGCGAGCACAGATACGCAGTATTTT. Its translation: CASSLSASTDTQYF.

The rearrangement joins TRBV12-3 or TRBV12-4 to TRBJ1-2, with D possibly TRBD1 on 6 matching bases. The V end was cut by 5 bases, the J end by 3 bases, with 13 bases between. The CDR3 loop spans 14 amino acids. CDR3 nucleotides: TGTGCCAGCAGTCGGAACAGGGTCGACTATGGCTACACCTTC. This codes for CASSRNRVDYGYTF.

This clonotype was seen repeatedly, ten times or more. The chain links TRBV12-3 or TRBV12-4 to TRBJ2-2; TRBD1 matches 7 bases. This CDR3 comprises 14 residues. V trimming: 4 bases; J trimming: 3 bases; junction bases outside the gene matches: 2. Written as DNA, the CDR3 is TGTGCCAGCAGTTGGGACAGATACACCGGGGAGCTGTTTTTT. This gives the protein CASSWDRYTGELFF.

J is TRBJ1-1 and V is TRBV20-1, with D uncertain. Germline CDR1 is DFQATT and CDR2 is SNEGSKA (reference sequence). Trimming cost V 3 bases and J 5 bases, with 13 bases left between them. The length of the CDR3 is 13 residues. The CDR3 coding sequence is TGCAGTGCTAGGGTCGGAATCGGGACTGAAGCTTTCTTT. It specifies CSARVGIGTEAFF.

The chain joins TRBV29-1 to TRBJ2-3; 8 bases align to TRBD2. The CDR3 contains 15 residues. The germline gives CDR1 SQVTM, CDR2 ANQGSEA. The J segment lost 2 bases and the V segment lost 4 bases, leaving 8 bases of the junction unmatched. As DNA, the CDR3 is TGCAGCGTTGGAGCGGGAGTAACATCCACAGATACGCAGTATTTT. Translation gives CSVGAGVTSTDTQYF.

The J gene is TRBJ1-1, the V gene TRBV5-1; D remains unclear. The CDR3 runs to 15 residues. Trimming shortened V by 4 bases and J by 8 bases, and 21 bases separated the two germline ends. CDR1 SGHRS and CDR2 YFSETQ come from the germline V gene. CDR3 sequence reads: CASSLLVGTVAEAFF. The CDR3 bases are TGCGCCAGCAGCCTACTCGTAGGTACGGTTGCCGAAGCTTTCTTT.

The chain employs TRBV7-3 and TRBJ2-1; unclear D gene. The CDR3 has 17 amino acids. Per the germline V gene, CDR1 is SGHTA and CDR2 is FQGTGA. V was pared by 0 bases and J by 5 bases, with 17 bases between. CDR3: CASSLTPVLKGHNEQFF. In DNA, the CDR3 is TGTGCCAGCAGCTTAACGCCCGTGCTCAAAGGCCACAATGAGCAGTTCTTC.

This clonotype was recorded a few times. This chain joins TRBV10-3 and TRBJ2-1; D remains unclear. Germline V gene sequence: CDR1 ENHRY, CDR2 SYGVKD. The CDR3 length is 12 residues. Trimming stripped 0 bases from V and 12 bases from J, with 9 bases between. CDR3 residues: CAISESTRLQFF. The CDR3 DNA reads TGTGCCATCAGTGAGTCGACCCGGCTGCAGTTCTTC.

This clonotype is a singleton in its sample. A much larger clone sits a single nucleotide away, making a read error possible. The chain has TRBV12-3 or TRBV12-4 and TRBJ2-1, with 7 bases that match TRBD2. The CDR3 consists of 14 residues. This CDR3 reads CDSSTHAGEQEQFF. In DNA form, the CDR3 reads TGTGACAGCAGCACCCACGCGGGAGAGCAGGAGCAGTTCTTC.

V is TRBV27 and J is TRBJ1-5; 7 bases are a match to TRBD1. This CDR3 region has 15 residues. V trimming: 3 bases; J trimming: 7 bases; junction bases outside the gene matches: 9. CDR1 MNHEY and CDR2 SMNVEV come from the germline V gene (reference sequence). The DNA for the CDR3 is TGTGCCAGCAGTTTGGTTGGGGCAGGGGGGCAGCCCCAGCATTTT. Its protein product is CASSLVGAGGQPQHF.

In its sample, this clonotype was seen a few times. The chain couples TRBV27 to TRBJ1-5, with 7 bases fitting TRBD1. V lost 6 bases and J lost 6; bases outside the gene matches: 8. The CDR3 consists of 14 residues. Germline-derived CDR1 and CDR2 are MNHEY and SMNVEV (reference sequence). The CDR3, as DNA: TGTGCCAGCAGCGATTCGACAGGGCGTCAGCCCCAGCATTTT. This sequence encodes CASSDSTGRQPQHF.

The chain recombines TRBV7-6 with TRBJ2-7; 7 bases are a match to TRBD1. The CDR3 spans 14 residues. V was pared by 3 bases and J by 2 bases, with 4 bases of the junction left unmatched. CDR1 is SGHVS and CDR2 is FNYEAQ in the germline V gene. This CDR3 is CASSFDRVPYEQYF. The CDR3 nucleotides are TGTGCCAGCAGCTTCGACAGGGTCCCCTACGAGCAGTACTTC.

This clonotype was seen a handful of times. The chain recombines TRBV6-1 with TRBJ2-3, with 7 bases that match TRBD1. V was pared by 6 bases and J by 0 bases, with 6 bases of the junction left unmatched. Germline loops: CDR1 MNHNS, CDR2 SASEGT. This CDR3 is 15 amino acids long. The CDR3 reads CASSTGARSTDTQYF. The CDR3 DNA reads TGTGCCAGCAGCACAGGGGCACGGAGCACAGATACGCAGTATTTT.

The chain employs TRBV18 and TRBJ2-1; D is undetermined. The V gene's germline CDR1 is KGHSH and CDR2 LQKENI. Between the trimmed V and J ends, which lost 4 bases and 7 bases, there was a span of 11 bases. CDR3 length: 13 residues. The CDR3 DNA follows: TGTGCCAGCTCACATGGAACGCGGAATGAGCAGTTCTTC. Translated: CASSHGTRNEQFF.

The chain employs TRBV10-3 and TRBJ2-7; 7 positions agree with TRBD2. Per the germline V gene, CDR1 is ENHRY and CDR2 is SYGVKD. The CDR3 spans 16 residues. Trimming removed 4 bases from V and 0 bases from J; junction bases left unmatched: 9. CDR3 in amino acids: CAISGIGTTNSYEQYF. The CDR3 DNA sequence: TGTGCCATCAGTGGGATCGGGACTACCAACTCCTACGAGCAGTACTTC.

This rearrangement joins TRBV11-2 to TRBJ2-3; 9 nucleotides line up with TRBD2. The trim removed 4 bases at V and 1 base at J, leaving 9 bases unmatched. The CDR3 loop spans 17 amino acids. Germline CDR1 is SGHAT and CDR2 is FQNNGV. CDR3 amino acids: CASSYGVVAGGTDTQYF. The CDR3 nucleotides are TGTGCCAGCAGCTACGGTGTAGTAGCGGGGGGCACAGATACGCAGTATTTT.

The V call is TRBV15, the J call TRBJ2-3; TRBD2 agrees at 12 bases. Germline V lookup: CDR1 LNHNV, CDR2 YYDKDF (reference sequence). V lost 3 bases to trimming and J lost 6 bases; unmatched junction nucleotides: 7. The CDR3 contains 16 residues. In DNA form, the CDR3 reads TGTGCCACCAGCAGGCCATCTAGCGGGGGGGCGGATACGCAGTATTTT. Protein sequence: CATSRPSSGGADTQYF.

The J gene is TRBJ2-1, the V gene TRBV7-9, with no clear D. Germline V lookup: CDR1 SEHNR, CDR2 FQNEAQ (reference sequence). This CDR3 comprises 16 residues. The V and J ends lost 2 bases and 5 bases respectively, with 16 bases between them. The CDR3 here is CASSLKAGALHNEQFF. CDR3 DNA: TGTGCCAGCAGCTTAAAGGCTGGTGCACTCCACAATGAGCAGTTCTTC.

This clonotype appeared many times. The V and J genes are TRBV11-2 and TRBJ2-3; D possibly uses TRBD1 or TRBD2 (7 bases each). Deletions cut 7 bases from V and 8 bases from J, with 19 bases between. CDR1 SGHAT and CDR2 FQNNGV come from the germline V gene. The CDR3 runs to 14 residues. In DNA form, the CDR3 reads TGTGCCAGCATACAGCGGGGCCAGGGGGGTACGCAGTATTTT. This translates into CASIQRGQGGTQYF.

The rearrangement uses TRBV12-3 or TRBV12-4 and TRBJ2-1, with a possible D match to TRBD2 (5 bases). Trimming removed 5 bases from V and 8 bases from J, with 19 bases in between. The CDR3 is made up of 15 amino acids. The CDR3 is CASSRRRQPEDEQFF. As DNA, the CDR3 is TGTGCCAGCAGTCGGAGACGGCAACCGGAGGATGAGCAGTTCTTC.

This clonotype was observed a single time. The J gene is TRBJ2-7, the V gene TRBV5-8; TRBD1 or TRBD2 may be the D gene (5 bases each). The germline V and J ends were trimmed by 2 bases and 5 bases, with 14 bases remaining between them. This CDR3 has 14 residues. CDR1 and CDR2 from the germline V gene are SGHTS and YDEGEE. The CDR3 coding sequence is TGTGCCAGCAGCTTTCAGGGAGTCGGCCACGAGCAGTACTTC. Residues: CASSFQGVGHEQYF.

This clonotype has more than one count but fewer than ten. The chain recombines TRBV6-4 with TRBJ2-4, with D perhaps TRBD1 (6 bases). The V end was cut by 6 bases, the J end by 3 bases, with 21 bases between. In germline, CDR1 is MRHNA, CDR2 SNTAGT. This CDR3 is 17 amino acids long. CDR3 sequence (DNA): TGTGCCAGCAGAGATCTGTCAGGGGTTGTCGGCAAAAACATTCAGTACTTC. It encodes CASRDLSGVVGKNIQYF.

The chain uses TRBV5-1 and TRBJ2-7, with a tentative D call TRBD2 (5 bases). The CDR3 length is 12 residues. The germline V gene encodes CDR1 SGHRS and CDR2 YFSETQ. Trimming stripped 3 bases from V and 5 bases from J, with 9 bases between. CDR3 nucleotide sequence: TGCGCCAGCAGCTCCGGACTCCACGAGCAGTACTTC. It specifies CASSSGLHEQYF.

This clonotype appeared a few times. CDR3 sequence: CSALRQDTQYF. CDR3 in DNA: TGCAGTGCTCTCAGGCAGGATACGCAGTATTTT. The gene calls are TRBV20-1 and TRBJ2-3; D ambiguous. Trimming cost V 5 bases and J 6 bases, with 9 bases left between them. The CDR3 has 11 amino acids. Germline loops: CDR1 DFQATT, CDR2 SNEGSKA (reference sequence).